The 15 T cell receptor beta chains presented below share a single source sample, sequenced in a study of blood T cells in healthy people across ages. For the second PCR, which ran for roughly 6 to 12 cycles, a sample-barcoded 5' primer and a J-beta primer mix were used. TCRdb ran MiXCR on the 5' RACE reads and lists one entry per CDR3 protein. The table shows 800,000 to 950,000 distinct CDR3 sequences, with 25% to 35% occurring only once. These sequences were also reported in another study, on T cells of mothers and their children.

Source material: blood. The receptors come from a woman in her thirties or forties in good health.

The chain carries TRBV5-1 and TRBJ2-3; possibly TRBD1 or TRBD2 for D (5 bases each). The CDR3 contains 15 residues. V was trimmed by 7 bases and J by 1 base, leaving 16 bases between them. Per germline, CDR1 SGHRS and CDR2 YFSETQ. CDR3 loop: CASSSQDIRTDTQYF. In nucleotides, the CDR3 is TGCGCCAGCTCTAGCCAGGACATTCGCACAGATACGCAGTATTTT.

This clonotype has just a few counts. The chain combines TRBV20-1 with TRBJ2-3; the match to TRBD2 covers 10 bases. The CDR3 length is 15 residues. V lost 3 bases and J lost 3; bases outside the gene matches: 6. Germline assignment: CDR1 DFQATT and CDR2 SNEGSKA (reference sequence). The CDR3 bases are TGCAGTGCTAGGATAGCGGGGGGTGGGACAGATACGCAGTATTTT. It is translated as CSARIAGGGTDTQYF.

The chain carries TRBV28 and TRBJ2-1; TRBD2 matches at 10 bases. The CDR3 contains 16 residues. With V trimmed by 1 base and J by 8 bases, 8 bases remained unmatched. Looked up from germline, CDR1 is MDHEN and CDR2 is SYDVKM. The CDR3, as DNA: TGTGCCAGCAGTTTATATGGAGCGGGGGGGCTCTATGAGCAGTTCTTC. It translates to CASSLYGAGGLYEQFF.

This clonotype was recorded at least ten times. Being one base from a much bigger clone, this may be a read error. The rearrangement links TRBV4-1 to TRBJ2-7; D might be TRBD1 (7 bases). The V gene lost 1 base and the J gene lost 6 bases, with 19 bases spanning the gap. The CDR3 is 16 residues long. The V gene's germline CDR1 is MGHRA and CDR2 YSYEKL. Here the CDR3 reads CASSQAIGQGGGEQYF. CDR3 DNA: TGCGCCAGCAGCCAAGCCATCGGGCAGGGGGGAGGCGAGCAGTACTTC.

The chain links TRBV11-1 to TRBJ2-7, with a tentative D call TRBD1 (6 bases). The ends were cut back, 0 bases at V and 3 bases at J, with 12 bases in the middle. The CDR3 loop spans 15 amino acids. CDR1 SGHAT and CDR2 FQDESV come from the germline V gene (reference sequence). CDR3 residues: CASSLAFGTNYEQYF. The CDR3 bases are TGTGCCAGCAGCTTAGCCTTCGGGACAAACTACGAGCAGTACTTC.

In this sample, this clonotype turned up many times. V usage is TRBV18 and J usage is TRBJ2-5; maybe TRBD2 (5 bases). The CDR3 spans 14 residues. V was trimmed by 3 bases and J by 1 base, leaving 9 bases between them. Germline V gene data show CDR1 as KGHSH and CDR2 as LQKENI. CDR3 coding DNA: TGTGCCAGCTCACCCCCCGGGGTCCAAGAGACCCAGTACTTC. As protein: CASSPPGVQETQYF.

Comments on this clonotype: Compared with germline, one end of the junction differs, possibly owing to a read error. The chain recombines TRBV7-9 with TRBJ2-5, with D possibly matching TRBD1 (6 bases). TRBJ2-7 matches the DNA end more closely, so the J call is doubtful. Germline CDR1 reads SEHNR; CDR2 reads FQNEAQ (reference sequence). This CDR3 spans 15 amino acids. CDR3 in amino acids: CTSSLGRGQTYEQYF. The CDR3 nucleotides are TGTACCAGCAGCTTAGGTCGCGGACAGACCTACGAGCAGTACTTC.

This clonotype occurred a few times. The CDR3 loop reads CASSPPDSPANVLTF. The CDR3 region has the DNA TGCGCCAGCAGCCCCCCGGACAGCCCGGCCAACGTCCTGACTTTC. This chain links TRBV4-1 with TRBJ2-6; D is perhaps TRBD1 (6 bases). Germline assignment: CDR1 MGHRA and CDR2 YSYEKL. V was trimmed by 4 bases and J by 6 bases, leaving 13 bases between them. The CDR3 loop spans 15 amino acids.

The table lists this clonotype with many counts. Here the CDR3 reads CSANPRGESYEQYF. DNA for the CDR3: TGCAGTGCCAACCCGAGGGGGGAATCCTACGAGCAGTACTTC. The rearrangement links TRBV20-1 to TRBJ2-7, with D tentatively TRBD1 or TRBD2 (6 bases each). Trimming left V 6 bases short and J 1 base short, with 16 bases between. In germline, CDR1 is DFQATT, CDR2 SNEGSKA (reference sequence). This CDR3 is 14 amino acids long.

The V gene is TRBV7-9, the J gene TRBJ2-1; 8 bases fit TRBD2. This CDR3 is built from 14 residues. The ends lost 6 bases at V and 4 bases at J; junction bases unmatched: 5. The germline V gene has CDR1 SEHNR and CDR2 FQNEAQ (reference sequence). CDR3 nucleotides: TGTGCCAGCAGAAAGGGACTAGAGTACAATGAGCAGTTCTTC. Amino acids: CASRKGLEYNEQFF.

The genes are TRBV5-1 and TRBJ2-4; 9 bases agree with TRBD1. Near its end, the DNA agrees better with TRBJ2-7, so the J call may be wrong. The CDR3 consists of 14 residues. The germline V gene has CDR1 SGHRS and CDR2 YFSETQ. The CDR3 region has the DNA TGCGCCAGCAACCGGGACAGGGAAACATACGAGCAGTACTTC. Translation: CASNRDRETYEQYF.

This clonotype was recorded at least ten times. The rearrangement links TRBV4-2 to TRBJ1-6; TRBD1 matches 9 bases. CDR1 and CDR2 from the germline V gene are LGHNA and YNFKEQ. There are 16 residues in the CDR3. Germline trimming cut 0 bases from V and 6 bases from J; bases unmatched to any gene: 3. The DNA for the CDR3 is TGTGCCAGCAGCCAAGAGGGGGGACAGGGTAATTCACCCCTCCACTTT. Its protein product is CASSQEGGQGNSPLHF.

This clonotype was found many times. The chain carries TRBV10-3 and TRBJ2-4, with a possible D match to TRBD1 (5 bases). The V gene lost 3 bases and the J gene lost 6 bases, with 18 bases spanning the gap. This CDR3 contains 16 residues. Looked up from germline, CDR1 is ENHRY and CDR2 is SYGVKD. This chain's CDR3 is CAISDSVGPRGNIQYF. The DNA for the CDR3 is TGTGCCATCAGTGATTCGGTGGGTCCAAGGGGAAACATTCAGTACTTC.

This clonotype showed up just a few times. V gene TRBV7-2 combines with J gene TRBJ2-3; 14 bases are a match to TRBD2. Germline loops: CDR1 SGHTA, CDR2 FQGNSA. The junction had 14 bases not matched to a gene; V was cut back by 2 bases and J by 10 bases. CDR3 length: 18 residues. The CDR3 DNA follows: TGTGCCAGCAGCTTAAGTGGGCGCGTGGGACTAGCGGGGGTTGCGCAGTATTTT. It is translated as CASSLSGRVGLAGVAQYF.

V and J are TRBV15 and TRBJ1-1; D is perhaps TRBD1 (6 bases). The CDR3 runs 14 residues. Germline V gene data show CDR1 as LNHNV and CDR2 as YYDKDF (reference sequence). Trimming removed 1 base at V and 4 bases at J, with 10 bases between. Written as DNA, the CDR3 is TGTGCCACCAGCAGAGTGGGGGGGGCCACTGAAGCTTTCTTT. Protein sequence: CATSRVGGATEAFF. Supplemented by reference TRBV15 and TRBJ1-1, the full variable domain reads DAMVIQNPRYQVTQFGKPVTLSCSQTLNHNVMYWYQQKSSQAPKLLFHYYDKDFNNEADTPDNFQSRRPNTSFCFLDIRSPGLGDTAMYLCATSRVGGATEAFFGQGTRLTVV.